Below are 15 T cell receptor beta chains sequenced from a single sample in a study of blood T cell repertoires in COVID-19 (dated by TCRdb to about 2020). Libraries were constructed by the immunoSEQ multiplex PCR assay. Held by TCRdb, this immuneACCESS table contains in-frame sequences only and omits some clones. Under half of the omission traces to an unresolved V gene where checked; the cause of the rest is unknown. The sample table records approximately 150,000 clones; about 87% of these occur just once. In total, the top ten clones hold roughly 35% of the sample. The sequencing input was peripheral blood. These receptors originate from a man aged 45-65 years who had recovered from COVID-19.

The J gene is TRBJ1-1, the V gene TRBV7-8; 8 bases match TRBD1. The germline gives CDR1 SGHVS, CDR2 FQNEAQ. Trimming cost V 5 bases and J 0 bases; bases outside gene matches: 20. This CDR3 region has 20 residues. CDR3 coding DNA: TGTGCCAGCAGCCCACGAGGGGGGGTGGCAGGGGGCTTGATGAACACTGAAGCTTTCTTT. This codes for CASSPRGGVAGGLMNTEAFF.

This clone was found once. This sequence joins TRBV6-1 and TRBJ1-1; possible D gene TRBD1, 5 bases. Germline CDR1 and CDR2: MNHNS and SASEGT. CDR3 length: 16 amino acids. With 4 bases removed from V and 4 bases from J, the gap between germline ends came to 19 bases. The chain's CDR3 is CASSGRSFMGGTEAFF. The CDR3 region has the DNA TGTGCCAGCAGTGGCAGAAGCTTTATGGGGGGCACTGAAGCTTTCTTT.

This clone was counted a single time. J is TRBJ2-3 and V is TRBV10-3, with TRBD2 matching 9 bases. V was pared by 11 bases and J by 4 bases, with 13 bases of the junction left unmatched. The CDR3 is made up of 15 amino acids. Germline-derived CDR1 and CDR2 are ENHRY and SYGVKD. The CDR3 loop reads CAAGGRGGLSDTQYF. CDR3 sequence (DNA): TGTGCCGCCGGCGGGCGGGGGGGCCTATCAGATACGCAGTATTTT.

The rearrangement links TRBV4-1 to TRBJ1-4; D is ambiguous. The length of the CDR3 is 14 residues. Germline V gene lookup returns CDR1 MGHRA and CDR2 YSYEKL. V lost 1 base and J 5 bases, leaving 8 bases between the germline ends. This CDR3 reads CASSQARLNEKLFF. Written as DNA, the CDR3 is TGCGCCAGCAGCCAAGCCAGGCTAAATGAAAAACTGTTTTTT.

This clone was observed a handful of times. Other DNA sequences of this sample code for an identical CDR3. The chain recombines TRBV20-1 with TRBJ2-2, with TRBD2 identical over 7 bases. The trim removed 3 bases at V and 0 bases at J, leaving 4 bases unmatched. The germline V gene encodes CDR1 DFQATT and CDR2 SNEGSKA (reference sequence). CDR3 length equals 15 residues. In DNA, the CDR3 is TGCAGTGCTAGTCGTCTAGCGGCGAACACCGGGGAGCTGTTTTTT. This codes for CSASRLAANTGELFF.

The CDR3 spells CASSPGTEYEQYF. CDR3 coding DNA: TGCGCCAGCAGCCCCGGGACAGAATACGAGCAGTACTTC. J is TRBJ2-7 and V is TRBV5-1; 7 positions match TRBD1. Germline CDR1 reads SGHRS; CDR2 reads YFSETQ. CDR3 length: 13 amino acids. The V and J ends lost 4 bases and 4 bases, in that order; junction bases with no gene match: 5.

This rearrangement joins TRBV6-6 to TRBJ2-7, with D perhaps TRBD1 (6 bases). Deletions cut 6 bases from V and 3 bases from J, with 9 bases between. Germline CDR1 MNHNY, CDR2 SVGAGI (reference sequence). The CDR3 runs to 12 residues. CDR3 residues: CASSMDSYEQYF. CDR3 nucleotide sequence: TGTGCCAGCAGCATGGACAGCTACGAGCAGTACTTC.

The gene calls are TRBV25-1 and TRBJ2-1; TRBD2 agrees at 12 bases. Germline CDR1 MGHDK, CDR2 SYGVNS. The V segment lost 3 bases and the J segment 9 bases; nucleotides outside the gene matches: 6. The CDR3 is 15 amino acids. The CDR3 DNA follows: TGTGCCAGCAGTGATCCCGGGACTAGCGGGTTTGAGCAGTTCTTC. Its translation: CASSDPGTSGFEQFF.

The chain is built from TRBV19 and TRBJ2-2, with 10 bases aligning to TRBD1. This CDR3 comprises 15 residues. The junction had 10 bases not matched to a gene; V was cut back by 7 bases and J by 8 bases. The V gene's germline CDR1 is LNHDA and CDR2 SQIVND (reference sequence). The CDR3 sequence: CASNFRDRGAGELFF. The CDR3 DNA follows: TGTGCCAGTAACTTCCGGGACAGGGGCGCAGGGGAGCTGTTTTTT.

The rearrangement links TRBV30 to TRBJ2-3; 11 bases map to TRBD2. The trim removed 1 base at V and 2 bases at J, leaving 8 bases unmatched. Germline V lookup: CDR1 GTSNPN, CDR2 SVGIG (reference sequence). This CDR3 region has 17 residues. The CDR3 sequence: CAWSAGASGGLTDTQYF. CDR3 bases: TGTGCCTGGAGTGCCGGGGCTAGCGGGGGGCTCACAGATACGCAGTATTTT.

This rearrangement joins TRBV7-9 to TRBJ1-1, with a weak D call TRBD1 (6 bases). The CDR3 is made up of 13 amino acids. Trimming removed 5 bases at V and 6 bases at J, with 13 bases between. Germline-derived CDR1 and CDR2 are SEHNR and FQNEAQ (reference sequence). In DNA, the CDR3 is TGTGCCAGCAGCCGCGAACAGGGAGCTGAAGCTTTCTTT. Translation gives CASSREQGAEAFF.

By sample share, this clone is medium-sized. The J gene is TRBJ1-6, the V gene TRBV6-5; 8 positions agree with TRBD1. In germline, CDR1 is MNHEY, CDR2 SVGAGI. This CDR3 contains 15 residues. V was pared by 7 bases and J by 9 bases, with 11 bases of the junction left unmatched. The chain's CDR3 is CASTDGQGEGSPLHF. Here the CDR3 DNA reads TGTGCCAGCACCGATGGACAGGGAGAGGGTTCACCCCTCCACTTT.

The chain is built from TRBV12-3 or TRBV12-4 and TRBJ1-1; D gene uncertain. V was pared by 6 bases and J by 5 bases, with 13 bases between. The CDR3 totals 13 residues. CDR3 nucleotide sequence: TGTGCCAGCAGCCTACCGGCGAGGACTGAAGCTTTCTTT. Translating gives CASSLPARTEAFF.

This sequence joins TRBV11-3 and TRBJ1-3, with TRBD1 as a possible D gene (6 bases). CDR3 length: 15 residues. V was shortened by 5 bases and J by 3 bases, with 14 bases between the two germline ends. Germline loops: CDR1 SGHNT, CDR2 YENEEA. The CDR3: CASSRETGFGNTIYF. CDR3 DNA sequence: TGTGCCAGCAGCCGTGAGACAGGTTTTGGAAACACCATATATTTT. Full variable domain (outside the CDR3, taken from reference TRBV11-3 and TRBJ1-3): EAGVVQSPRYKIIEKKQPVAFWCNPISGHNTLYWYLQNLGQGPELLIRYENEEAVDDSQLPKDRFSAERLKGVDSTLKIQPAELGDSAVYLCASSRETGFGNTIYFGEGSWLTVV.

J is TRBJ2-3 and V is TRBV6-2 or TRBV6-3, with 13 bases that match TRBD2. V lost 3 bases and J lost 0; bases outside the gene matches: 9. The CDR3 extends over 19 amino acids. Germline V gives CDR1 MNHEY, CDR2 SVGEGT. The CDR3 DNA sequence: TGTGCCAGCAGTTATAACTTGAGGACTAGCGGGGGAAGCACAGATACGCAGTATTTT. This sequence encodes CASSYNLRTSGGSTDTQYF.